The 31 T cell receptor beta chains given below trace back to one sample, sequenced in a study of a mutant IDH1 vaccine in newly diagnosed glioma. Time point given: week 23, last vaccination. With topical imiquimod, each dose of the vaccine consisted of 300 ug of mutant IDH1 20-mer peptide. These receptors have no known antigen. The method was immunoSEQ multiplex PCR; TCRdb's version includes in-frame clones alone and lacks a portion of them. The table shows 38,000 or so clones, with roughly 80% occurring only once. The sequences come from PBMCs, collected from a glioma patient whose treatment included an IDH1 peptide vaccine. These receptor sequences come from a man aged 40-49 years with glioma.

CDR3 in amino acids: CASSPSQGGTDTQYF. The CDR3 DNA follows: TGTGCCAGCTCACCGTCACAGGGAGGTACAGATACGCAGTATTTT. This sequence joins TRBV18 and TRBJ2-3; tentatively, D is TRBD1 or TRBD2 (6 bases each). The length of the CDR3 is 15 residues. Germline assignment: CDR1 KGHSH and CDR2 LQKENI. Trimming removed 3 bases from V and 3 bases from J, with 13 bases in between.

V usage is TRBV19 and J usage is TRBJ2-1; D uncertain. The V and J ends lost 6 bases and 9 bases respectively, with 12 bases between them. The CDR3 length is 12 residues. Germline CDR1 is LNHDA and CDR2 is SQIVND (reference sequence). CDR3 nucleotides: TGTGCCAGTAGGCCCCAGTCGGGTGAGCAGTTCTTC. Residues: CASRPQSGEQFF.

The chain is built from TRBV25-1 and TRBJ2-5, with D unresolved. The CDR3 covers 11 residues. V lost 8 bases, J lost 1 base, and 5 bases lay in between. Germline values: CDR1 MGHDK, CDR2 SYGVNS. CDR3 in amino acids: CASSTQETQYF. CDR3 coding DNA: TGTGCCAGCTCAACCCAAGAGACCCAGTACTTC.

The V gene is TRBV6-6, the J gene TRBJ1-1, with a weak D call TRBD1 (6 bases). The CDR3 is 12 amino acids. Trimming cost V 7 bases and J 11 bases, with 17 bases left between them. Germline lookup yields CDR1 MNHNY and CDR2 SVGAGI (reference sequence). The CDR3, as DNA: TGTGCCAGCATCAAAGGGGGGGGTTCGGCTTTCTTT. This gives the protein CASIKGGGSAFF.

The chain carries TRBV6-5 and TRBJ2-7; 9 bases fit TRBD1. The J segment lost 3 bases and the V segment lost 2 bases, leaving 5 bases of the junction unmatched. The CDR3 has 15 amino acids. Germline V gene sequence: CDR1 MNHEY, CDR2 SVGAGI. CDR3 in DNA: TGTGCCAGCAGTTACCGGACAGGGGTCGTCTACGAGCAGTACTTC. It encodes CASSYRTGVVYEQYF.

This chain joins TRBV28 and TRBJ1-2; tentatively, D is TRBD1 (6 bases). Germline CDR1 reads MDHEN; CDR2 reads SYDVKM. The V and J ends lost 1 base and 6 bases respectively, with 12 bases between them. The CDR3 loop spans 14 amino acids. The CDR3 DNA reads TGTGCCAGCAGTTTATTCGGGGGGCGCAATGGCTACACCTTC. Translation gives CASSLFGGRNGYTF.

This sequence joins TRBV21-1 and TRBJ1-5; TRBD1, the table's D call, was not compared with the DNA. TRBV21-1 is a pseudogene segment. The CDR3 totals 16 residues. CDR3 region: CASSKDVDRDNQPQHF. The DNA for the CDR3 is TGTGCCAGCAGCAAAGACGTCGACAGGGACAATCAGCCCCAGCATTTT.

This clone is a singleton in its sample. The chain recombines TRBV7-2 with TRBJ2-3, with a weak D call TRBD2 (7 bases). Germline CDR1 and CDR2: SGHTA and FQGNSA. This CDR3 is built from 14 residues. V was shortened by 4 bases and J by 5 bases, with 13 bases between the two germline ends. The CDR3 here is CASSSRGAKDTQYF. CDR3 in DNA: TGTGCCAGCAGCTCTCGGGGGGCGAAAGATACGCAGTATTTT.

This rearrangement joins TRBV6-6 to TRBJ2-3; possible D gene TRBD2, 6 bases. CDR1 is MNHNY, CDR2 SVGAGI, per germline (reference sequence). CDR3 length equals 14 residues. V lost 11 bases and J 3 bases, leaving 18 bases between the germline ends. The CDR3 DNA follows: TGTGCCGCCCGACTAGATACTGTGACAGATACGCAGTATTTT. Encoded protein: CAARLDTVTDTQYF.

This chain joins TRBV18 and TRBJ1-1; 10 nucleotides line up with TRBD1. V lost 7 bases to trimming and J lost 4 bases; unmatched junction nucleotides: 15. The CDR3 covers 17 residues. Germline lookup yields CDR1 KGHSH and CDR2 LQKENI. CDR3 amino acids: CASCAGQGRFSGTEAFF. CDR3 nucleotides: TGTGCCAGCTGCGCGGGACAGGGGCGGTTCTCCGGCACTGAAGCTTTCTTT.

This clone was detected only once. This rearrangement joins TRBV6-5 to TRBJ2-3; TRBD1 might be the D (6 bases). The V and J ends lost 5 bases and 1 base respectively, with 10 bases between them. The CDR3 is made up of 14 amino acids. Germline loops: CDR1 MNHEY, CDR2 SVGAGI. Written as DNA, the CDR3 is TGTGCCAGCAGTGCAGGGGCCGGCACAGATACGCAGTATTTT. It specifies CASSAGAGTDTQYF.

The DNA for the CDR3 is TGTGCCAGCAGCCTCTCCCCGGGACTAGTAGGCAATGAGCAGTTCTTC. It translates to CASSLSPGLVGNEQFF. The chain links TRBV27 to TRBJ2-1; TRBD2 agrees at 8 bases. The trim removed 6 bases at V and 6 bases at J, leaving 13 bases unmatched. CDR3 size: 16 residues. CDR1 is MNHEY and CDR2 is SMNVEV in the germline V gene (reference sequence).

This clone appeared a few times. V is TRBV9 and J is TRBJ1-1; D gene unclear. There are 13 residues in the CDR3. Trimming took 1 base from V and 1 from J, leaving 5 bases between them. CDR1 is SGDLS, CDR2 YYNGEE, per germline. In DNA form, the CDR3 reads TGTGCCAGCAGCGTATCCTGGAACACTGAAGCTTTCTTT. Protein product: CASSVSWNTEAFF.

The genes are TRBV11-2 and TRBJ2-1; 11 bases map to TRBD1. Germline CDR1 SGHAT, CDR2 FQNNGV. V trimming: 6 bases; J trimming: 4 bases; junction bases outside the gene matches: 11. The CDR3 length is 17 residues. The CDR3 coding sequence is TGTGCCAGCAGTTCCGGCTGGGGACAGGGGGTATACAATGAGCAGTTCTTC. This codes for CASSSGWGQGVYNEQFF.

This clone has a handful of counts. The chain uses TRBV4-1 and TRBJ1-1; TRBD1 is a possible D gene (5 bases). Trimming cost V 2 bases and J 0 bases, with 16 bases left between them. The CDR3 contains 17 residues. Germline loops: CDR1 MGHRA, CDR2 YSYEKL. The CDR3 loop is CASSQRSGTALNTEAFF. The CDR3 nucleotides read TGCGCCAGCAGCCAAAGGAGCGGGACCGCGCTGAACACTGAAGCTTTCTTT.

This clone was seen a handful of times. V gene TRBV7-9 combines with J gene TRBJ1-1, with D unclear. The V gene lost 4 bases and the J gene lost 4 bases, with 13 bases spanning the gap. Per germline, CDR1 SEHNR and CDR2 FQNEAQ (reference sequence). The length of the CDR3 is 14 residues. CDR3 region: CASSSGRWSTEAFF. For the CDR3, the DNA is TGTGCCAGCAGCTCTGGCCGGTGGAGCACTGAAGCTTTCTTT.

The chain carries TRBV11-2 and TRBJ2-2; maybe TRBD2 (6 bases). Germline assignment: CDR1 SGHAT and CDR2 FQNNGV. This CDR3 region has 16 residues. V shed 1 base and J shed 2 bases, with 11 bases lying between them. The CDR3 sequence: CASSLVSSGNTGELFF. The CDR3 bases are TGTGCCAGCAGCTTAGTCAGTAGCGGTAACACCGGGGAGCTGTTTTTT.

CDR3 sequence (DNA): TGTGCCTGGAGTATAGGCAGGGGGTACACTGAAGCTTTCTTT. It translates to CAWSIGRGYTEAFF. The chain is built from TRBV30 and TRBJ1-1, with 7 bases lining up with TRBD1. This CDR3 is built from 14 residues. V shed 2 bases, J shed 3 bases, and the junction held 6 bases outside the gene matches. Germline CDR1 reads GTSNPN; CDR2 reads SVGIG (reference sequence).

The CDR3: CASSPRRSDNQPQHF. In nucleotides, the CDR3 is TGTGCCAGCTCACCACGCAGGAGCGACAATCAGCCCCAGCATTTT. The rearrangement links TRBV18 to TRBJ1-5; no definite D call. CDR1 is KGHSH, CDR2 LQKENI, per germline. The CDR3 contains 15 residues. Trimming cost V 1 base and J 3 bases, with 10 bases left between them.

The rearrangement links TRBV29-1 to TRBJ2-5; 9 bases are a match to TRBD1. Germline CDR1 SQVTM, CDR2 ANQGSEA. The J segment lost 5 bases and the V segment lost 7 bases, leaving 11 bases of the junction unmatched. CDR3 length equals 14 residues. CDR3 residues: CSATRQGVLETQYF. The CDR3 nucleotides are TGCAGCGCAACACGACAGGGGGTGTTGGAGACCCAGTACTTC.

This clone was seen a single time. The V gene is TRBV7-8, the J gene TRBJ2-5; D may be TRBD2 (7 bases). The ends were cut back, 1 base at V and 3 bases at J, with 9 bases in the middle. Germline V gene data show CDR1 as SGHVS and CDR2 as FQNEAQ. This CDR3 is 14 amino acids long. The CDR3 spells CASSLEGGKETQYF. CDR3 coding DNA: TGTGCCAGCAGCTTAGAGGGGGGGAAAGAGACCCAGTACTTC.

This clone came up a few times. The V gene is TRBV5-4, the J gene TRBJ2-5, with 8 positions matching TRBD2. J was trimmed by 4 bases and V by 3 bases; bases with no gene match: 11. This CDR3 spans 16 amino acids. Germline loops: CDR1 SGHNT, CDR2 YYREEE (reference sequence). The CDR3 is CASSSVAGLGRETQYF. The CDR3 DNA reads TGTGCCAGCAGCTCGGTAGCGGGATTGGGGAGAGAGACCCAGTACTTC.

CDR3 sequence reads: CAWSPTQRAKNIQYF. The CDR3 DNA reads TGTGCCTGGAGTCCGACCCAGCGGGCCAAAAACATTCAGTACTTC. The chain links TRBV30 to TRBJ2-4, with D perhaps TRBD2 (5 bases). Germline CDR1 reads GTSNPN; CDR2 reads SVGIG (reference sequence). V lost 2 bases and J lost 1, with 12 bases in between. The CDR3 has 15 amino acids.

The chain is built from TRBV4-3 and TRBJ2-5; D might be TRBD2 (6 bases). This CDR3 is built from 14 residues. V lost 2 bases and J lost 3, with 10 bases in between. Germline-derived CDR1 and CDR2 are LGHNA and YSLEER. The CDR3 here is CASSQNGGEETQYF. The CDR3 DNA sequence: TGCGCCAGCAGCCAAAACGGAGGGGAAGAGACCCAGTACTTC.

This chain connects TRBV10-3 to TRBJ2-5; 7 bases match TRBD2. Germline V CDR1 and CDR2: ENHRY, SYGVKD. This CDR3 comprises 16 residues. The trim removed 5 bases at V and 4 bases at J, leaving 13 bases unmatched. The CDR3 loop is CAISSETGGQGETQYF. In nucleotides, the CDR3 is TGTGCCATCAGTTCGGAGACGGGGGGTCAAGGAGAGACCCAGTACTTC.

V usage is TRBV7-2 and J usage is TRBJ2-7; the match to TRBD2 covers 11 bases. J lost 2 bases, V lost 3 bases, and 3 bases had no gene match. The CDR3 contains 15 residues. Germline CDR1 is SGHTA and CDR2 is FQGNSA. In nucleotides, the CDR3 is TGTGCCAGCAGCTTTAGACTAGCGGGACCCTACGAGCAGTACTTC. Its translation is CASSFRLAGPYEQYF.

The rearrangement uses TRBV28 and TRBJ1-1; D is undetermined. Trimming left V 2 bases short and J 2 bases short, with 9 bases between. CDR3 length: 14 amino acids. The germline gives CDR1 MDHEN, CDR2 SYDVKM. DNA for the CDR3: TGTGCCAGCAGTTTAGTAGGCCCCAACACTGAAGCTTTCTTT. The encoded protein is CASSLVGPNTEAFF.

The chain is built from TRBV27 and TRBJ2-1; 7 nucleotides match TRBD1. This CDR3 has 15 residues. Germline loops: CDR1 MNHEY, CDR2 SMNVEV (reference sequence). V lost 4 bases, J lost 2 bases, and 5 bases stayed unmatched. The CDR3: CASSSDRSTYNEQFF. Written as DNA, the CDR3 is TGTGCCAGCAGTTCGGACAGGTCCACCTACAATGAGCAGTTCTTC.

This clone was recorded only once. The chain employs TRBV27 and TRBJ1-2; D might be TRBD1 (6 bases). The CDR3 length is 13 residues. V shed 6 bases and J shed 7 bases, with 15 bases lying between them. The germline CDR1 and CDR2 sequences are MNHEY and SMNVEV (reference sequence). CDR3: CASSLGGAGGYTF. For the CDR3, the DNA is TGTGCCAGCAGCCTTGGGGGCGCTGGTGGCTACACCTTC.

This clone was seen a single time. The V gene is TRBV28, the J gene TRBJ1-1; unclear D gene. V was trimmed by 8 bases and J by 2 bases, leaving 6 bases between them. Germline V gene sequence: CDR1 MDHEN, CDR2 SYDVKM. The CDR3 sequence is 11 residues long. The CDR3 nucleotides are TGTGCCAGCGAAAGCAACACTGAAGCTTTCTTT. Encoded protein: CASESNTEAFF.

V usage is TRBV7-9 and J usage is TRBJ1-2; no firm D call. Germline V lookup: CDR1 SEHNR, CDR2 FQNEAQ (reference sequence). This CDR3 is built from 14 residues. Deletions cut 0 bases from V and 4 bases from J, with 9 bases between. The CDR3 region is CASSLAHVPYGYTF. CDR3 nucleotide sequence: TGTGCCAGCAGCTTAGCGCATGTCCCCTATGGCTACACCTTC.